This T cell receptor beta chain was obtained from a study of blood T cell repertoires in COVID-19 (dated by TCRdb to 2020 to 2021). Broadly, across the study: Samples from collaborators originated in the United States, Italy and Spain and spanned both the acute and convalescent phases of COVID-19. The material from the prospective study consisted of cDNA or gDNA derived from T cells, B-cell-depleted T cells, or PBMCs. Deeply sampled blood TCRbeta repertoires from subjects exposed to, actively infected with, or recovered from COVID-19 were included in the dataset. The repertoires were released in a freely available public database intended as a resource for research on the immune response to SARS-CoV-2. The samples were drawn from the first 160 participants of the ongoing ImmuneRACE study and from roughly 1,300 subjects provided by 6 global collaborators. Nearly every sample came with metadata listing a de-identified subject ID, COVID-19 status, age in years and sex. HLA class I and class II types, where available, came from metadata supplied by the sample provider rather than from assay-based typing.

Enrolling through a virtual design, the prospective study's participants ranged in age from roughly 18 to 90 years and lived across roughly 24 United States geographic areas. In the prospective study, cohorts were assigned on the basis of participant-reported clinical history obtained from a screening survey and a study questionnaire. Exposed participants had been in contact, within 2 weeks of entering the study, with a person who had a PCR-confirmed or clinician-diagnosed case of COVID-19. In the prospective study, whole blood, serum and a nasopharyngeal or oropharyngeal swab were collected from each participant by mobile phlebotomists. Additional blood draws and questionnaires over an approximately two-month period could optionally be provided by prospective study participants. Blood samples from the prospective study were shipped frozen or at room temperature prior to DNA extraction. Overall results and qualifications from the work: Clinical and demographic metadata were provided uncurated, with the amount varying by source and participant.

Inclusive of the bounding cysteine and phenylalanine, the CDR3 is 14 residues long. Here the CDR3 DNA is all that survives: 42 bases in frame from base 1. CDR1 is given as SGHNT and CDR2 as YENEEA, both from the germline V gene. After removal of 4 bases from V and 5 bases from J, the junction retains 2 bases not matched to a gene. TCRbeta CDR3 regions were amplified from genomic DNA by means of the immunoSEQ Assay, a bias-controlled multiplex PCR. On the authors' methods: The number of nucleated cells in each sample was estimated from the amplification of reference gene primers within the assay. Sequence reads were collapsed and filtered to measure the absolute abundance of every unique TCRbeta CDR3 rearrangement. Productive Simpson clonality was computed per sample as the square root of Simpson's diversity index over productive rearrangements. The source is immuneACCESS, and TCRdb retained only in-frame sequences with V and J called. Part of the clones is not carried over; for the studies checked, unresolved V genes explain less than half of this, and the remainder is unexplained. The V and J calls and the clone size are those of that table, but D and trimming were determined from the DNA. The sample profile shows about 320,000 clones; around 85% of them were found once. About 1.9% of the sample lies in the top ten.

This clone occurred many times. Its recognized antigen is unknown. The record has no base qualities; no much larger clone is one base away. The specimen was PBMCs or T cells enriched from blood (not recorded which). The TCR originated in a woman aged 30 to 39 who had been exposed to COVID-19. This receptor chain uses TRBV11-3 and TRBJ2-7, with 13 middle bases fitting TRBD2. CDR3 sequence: CASSSGLAGDEQYF. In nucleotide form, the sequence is TGTGCCAGCAGCTCAGGACTAGCGGGAGACGAGCAGTACTTC.